Described below is a single T cell receptor (beta chain) sequence and its context. Its antigen remains unidentified. This sample was included in a study of cytomegalovirus exposure and HLA in healthy donors. Findings of the study overall: Reports state that TCR beta sequences accurately predicted most subjects' HLA-A and HLA-B alleles.

Although they were nominally healthy when sampled, donors likely had unrecorded immune exposures. The PCR contained 60 Vbeta and 13 Jbeta primers. Sequencing was performed with immunoSEQ multiplex PCR; in TCRdb, only in-frame clones are kept and a portion is missing. This sample carries 110,000 to 150,000 clones, about four fifths of them seen once, and the ten largest clones take roughly 3.1%. CDR1 and CDR2 from the germline V gene are SGHNT and YENEEA. The CDR3 totals 14 residues. V trimming: 6 bases; J trimming: 5 bases; junction bases outside the gene matches: 6. V gene TRBV11-3 combines with J gene TRBJ1-1; TRBD1 aligns across 10 bases. The specimen sequenced was PBMCs. This receptor was obtained from a man between 18 and 35 years old in good health and CMV-seropositive. CDR3 in DNA: TGTGCCAGCAGTCCTAGACAGGGGGCGACTGAAGCTTTCTTT. It specifies CASSPRQGATEAFF.